The 15 T cell receptor beta chains reported below all come from one sample, sequenced in a study of T cell repertoires in ileal Crohn's disease. Time point given: proximal margin of the surgical specimen (macroscopically non-inflamed). TCRdb's copy holds only in-frame clones and misses some; the assay was immunoSEQ multiplex PCR. Here the sample spans about 3,400 clones, roughly 89% being singletons. Input material: ileal tissue. Receptor source: an adult with Crohn's disease.

This clone was seen once. The chain employs TRBV7-9 and TRBJ1-2, with a tentative D call TRBD1 (6 bases). CDR3 length equals 15 residues. The V gene's germline CDR1 is SEHNR and CDR2 FQNEAQ (reference sequence). The ends were cut back, 1 base at V and 2 bases at J, with 11 bases in the middle. CDR3 sequence: CASSLDAGANYGYTF. DNA of the CDR3: TGTGCCAGCAGCTTAGACGCGGGGGCAAACTATGGCTACACCTTC.

V is TRBV5-1 and J is TRBJ2-3; no firm D call. This CDR3 spans 14 amino acids. Trimming shortened V by 4 bases and J by 0 bases, and 9 bases separated the two germline ends. Germline CDR1 and CDR2: SGHRS and YFSETQ. The CDR3 nucleotides read TGCGCCAGCAGCGAAGGTGCTAGCACAGATACGCAGTATTTT. Amino acids: CASSEGASTDTQYF.

The gene calls are TRBV19 and TRBJ2-1; possibly TRBD2 for D (5 bases). The CDR3 extends over 15 amino acids. V shed 7 bases and J shed 4 bases, with 17 bases lying between them. Germline V gives CDR1 LNHDA, CDR2 SQIVND (reference sequence). CDR3 sequence: CASTPGSSPYNEQFF. The DNA for the CDR3 is TGTGCCAGTACCCCGGGGAGTAGTCCTTACAATGAGCAGTTCTTC.

The chain combines TRBV29-1 with TRBJ2-7; D unresolved. In germline, CDR1 is SQVTM, CDR2 ANQGSEA. CDR3 length: 13 amino acids. Trimming removed 7 bases from V and 2 bases from J, with 15 bases in between. Here the CDR3 DNA reads TGCAGCGCCACAAGCGCAGAGACCTACGAGCAGTACTTC. Translation: CSATSAETYEQYF.

The chain carries TRBV2 and TRBJ2-6; D assignment may be TRBD1 or TRBD2 (5 bases each). CDR3 length: 17 amino acids. CDR1 and CDR2 (germline): SNHLY, FYNNEI. The germline V and J ends were trimmed by 7 bases and 0 bases, with 16 bases remaining between them. The CDR3 protein is CASIRDRVSSGANVLTF. The CDR3 bases are TGTGCCAGCATACGGGACCGAGTTAGCTCTGGGGCCAACGTCCTGACTTTC.

A single count supports this clone. The chain carries TRBV18 and TRBJ1-2; 7 positions match TRBD1. CDR3 size: 15 residues. After removal of 3 bases from V and 2 bases from J, the junction contained 6 bases not matched to a gene. Per germline, CDR1 KGHSH and CDR2 LQKENI. Here the CDR3 reads CASSPRTGPNYGYTF. CDR3 in DNA: TGTGCCAGCTCACCGAGGACAGGCCCGAACTATGGCTACACCTTC.

To note about this clone: Mismatch with germline at one junction end may stem from a read error. The chain couples TRBV11-3 to TRBJ2-1, with 10 nucleotides matching TRBD2. Per germline, CDR1 SGHNT and CDR2 YENEEA. This CDR3 spans 15 amino acids. In nucleotides, the CDR3 is TGTGCCAGCAGCTTAGGTCTAGCGGGAGACAAAGAGCAGTTCTTC. It encodes CASSLGLAGDKEQFF.

The chain joins TRBV7-2 to TRBJ2-3, with 11 bases matching TRBD2. The junction had 8 bases not matched to a gene; V was cut back by 5 bases and J by 4 bases. Looked up from germline, CDR1 is SGHTA and CDR2 is FQGNSA. This CDR3 spans 16 amino acids. The CDR3 region is CASSPGSLAGADTQYF. CDR3 nucleotide sequence: TGTGCCAGCAGCCCGGGTTCACTAGCGGGAGCAGATACGCAGTATTTT.

The chain uses TRBV9 and TRBJ1-1, with a tentative D call TRBD1 (6 bases). V lost 6 bases and J 2 bases, leaving 14 bases between the germline ends. The germline V gene encodes CDR1 SGDLS and CDR2 YYNGEE. The CDR3 runs 14 residues. In nucleotides, the CDR3 is TGTGCCAGCACCTTGGGGACATTCAACACTGAAGCTTTCTTT. Amino acids: CASTLGTFNTEAFF.

This clone came up once. The genes are TRBV29-1 and TRBJ1-2; tentatively, D is TRBD1 (6 bases). The CDR3 sequence is 12 residues long. The V end lost 2 bases, the J end lost 7 bases, and 11 bases lay between the germline ends. Germline V gene lookup returns CDR1 SQVTM and CDR2 ANQGSEA. The DNA for the CDR3 is TGCAGCGTTGAACGGGGGCCTCGTGGCTACACCTTC. Protein sequence: CSVERGPRGYTF. The entire variable domain, with the rest obtained from reference TRBV29-1 and TRBJ1-2, is as follows: SAVISQKPSRDICQRGTSLTIQCQVDSQVTMMFWYRQQPGQSLTLIATANQGSEATYESGFVIDKFPISRPNLTFSTLTVSNMSPEDSSIYLCSVERGPRGYTFGSGTRLTVV.

This clone was counted a single time. V is TRBV2 and J is TRBJ1-4; a weak D match, TRBD1 (6 bases). With 8 bases removed from V and 6 bases from J, the gap between germline ends came to 19 bases. Germline V gene lookup returns CDR1 SNHLY and CDR2 FYNNEI. The CDR3 sequence is 15 residues long. CDR3: CASRSHFRGDEKLFF. The CDR3 DNA reads as TGTGCCAGCCGTTCTCACTTTAGGGGGGATGAAAAACTGTTTTTT.

The chain uses TRBV19 and TRBJ1-5; D is possibly TRBD1 (6 bases). The CDR3 is 13 amino acids. The germline gives CDR1 LNHDA, CDR2 SQIVND (reference sequence). V gave up 5 bases and J gave up 7 bases, with 12 bases separating them. This CDR3 reads CASSLQGSQPQHF. CDR3 nucleotides: TGTGCCAGTAGTTTACAGGGTAGCCAGCCCCAGCATTTT.

This clone was observed a single time. V is TRBV15 and J is TRBJ1-1, with 8 nucleotides matching TRBD1. The V segment lost 1 base and the J segment 6 bases; nucleotides outside the gene matches: 13. The CDR3 has 17 residues. Germline V CDR1 and CDR2: LNHNV, YYDKDF (reference sequence). The CDR3 coding sequence is TGTGCCACCAGCAGAGCTTATACCCGACAGGGGCGCTCTGAAGCTTTCTTT. It specifies CATSRAYTRQGRSEAFF.

The V and J genes are TRBV23-1 and TRBJ2-4, with a possible D match to TRBD2 (5 bases). TRBV23-1 is an open reading frame whose function is uncertain. CDR3 length: 19 amino acids. Trimming cost V 6 bases and J 0 bases, with 24 bases left between them. This CDR3 is CASRGDKGGLRLAKNIQYF. The CDR3 nucleotides are TGCGCCAGCAGGGGCGATAAGGGCGGGCTCCGCCTAGCCAAAAACATTCAGTACTTC.

This clone was detected only a few times. The CDR3 DNA reads as TGCGCCAGCAGCTTGGGGACTAGCGGAATATACAATGAGCAGTTCTTC. This translates into CASSLGTSGIYNEQFF. The chain is built from TRBV5-1 and TRBJ2-1, with 10 nucleotides matching TRBD2. The trim removed 0 bases at V and 4 bases at J, leaving 4 bases unmatched. CDR3 length: 16 residues. Germline V gene sequence: CDR1 SGHRS, CDR2 YFSETQ.